The rows below give T cell receptor beta chains drawn from one sample of a study of T cells in tuberculosis. Only in-frame clones appear in the TCRdb table, and some are missing; sequencing was by immunoSEQ multiplex PCR. The table shows under 40,000 clones, with approximately 94% occurring only once. Sequencing was performed on PBMCs. Source of these receptors: a donor between 10 and 35 years old with latent tuberculosis or without tuberculosis infection. Each CDR3 is given with its conserved first and last residue. The D gene is left open where the match is weak. Size tells how often a clone was seen (once, few, many) or the class of an expanded clone, and some rows leave it out.

clone size,D gene,V gene,J gene,CDR3 protein,CDR3 DNA
.,TRBD1,TRBV4-3,TRBJ1-2,CASSRDRGGNGYTF,TGCGCCAGCAGCCGGGACAGGGGGGGAAATGGCTACACCTTC
once,TRBD2,TRBV30,TRBJ2-5,CAWSQREGLETQYF,TGTGCCTGGAGTCAGCGGGAGGGCTTGGAGACCCAGTACTTC
.,.,TRBV27,TRBJ2-7,CASSLSSRISPYEQYF,TGTGCCAGCAGTTTATCTTCCCGTATTAGTCCCTACGAGCAGTACTTC
.,TRBD1,TRBV9,TRBJ1-5,CASSVGDRQGDNQPQHF,TGTGCCAGCAGCGTAGGGGATCGACAGGGTGATAATCAGCCCCAGCATTTT
once,.,TRBV30,TRBJ1-1,CAWSPGVGGAFF,TGTGCCTGGAGCCCCGGGGTCGGAGGAGCTTTCTTT
.,.,TRBV7-9,TRBJ1-1,CASSLGIGDTEAFF,TGTGCCAGCAGCCTGGGCATCGGGGACACTGAAGCTTTCTTT
.,.,TRBV12-5,TRBJ2-1,CASGQDGTQGNEQFF,TGTGCTAGTGGTCAAGACGGGACTCAGGGCAATGAGCAGTTCTTC
.,TRBD1,TRBV4-3,TRBJ2-7,CASSRQGIGYEQYF,TGCGCCAGCAGCCGACAGGGGATTGGTTACGAGCAGTACTTC
.,TRBD2,TRBV2,TRBJ2-1,CASSQLAGNEQFF,TGTGCCAGCAGCCAACTAGCGGGCAATGAGCAGTTCTTC
few,TRBD2,TRBV6-4,TRBJ2-3,CASSETSGTDTQYF,TGTGCCAGCAGTGAAACTAGCGGCACAGATACGCAGTATTTT
.,.,TRBV5-6,TRBJ2-7,CASSPGDSNEQYF,TGTGCCAGCAGTCCGGGGGATTCCAACGAGCAGTACTTC
once,.,TRBV2,TRBJ2-7,CASKSGAGQGHEQYF,TGTGCCAGCAAATCAGGAGCAGGGCAGGGCCACGAGCAGTACTTC
.,TRBD1,TRBV18,TRBJ1-2,CASSPGPIGTGEYGYTF,TGTGCCAGCTCACCAGGGCCCATCGGGACAGGAGAATATGGCTACACCTTC
once,.,TRBV29-1,TRBJ1-2,CSAAPGYTF,TGCAGTGCGGCTCCCGGCTACACCTTC
.,TRBD2,TRBV28,TRBJ2-7,CASSLLTSPRYEQYF,TGTGCCAGCAGTTTACTGACTAGCCCTCGGTACGAGCAGTACTTC
.,.,TRBV9,TRBJ2-7,CASSVPNSDTSEQYF,TGTGCCAGCAGCGTACCAAACTCGGACACCTCCGAGCAGTACTTC
.,.,TRBV2,TRBJ1-2,CASSPQRSLYGYTF,TGTGCCAGCAGCCCTCAGCGCAGTCTCTATGGCTACACCTTC
.,TRBD1,TRBV7-6,TRBJ2-3,CASSLRTGQDTQYF,TGTGCCAGCAGCTTAAGGACAGGTCAAGATACGCAGTATTTT
.,TRBD2,TRBV7-2,TRBJ2-3,CASSARLAGLTDTQYF,TGTGCCAGCAGCGCCAGACTAGCGGGCCTCACAGATACGCAGTATTTT
.,.,TRBV9,TRBJ2-5,CASSPSGGQTQYF,TGTGCCAGCAGCCCTTCCGGGGGGCAGACCCAGTACTTC
.,.,TRBV25-1,TRBJ2-5,CASSEGGNQETQYF,TGTGCCAGCAGTGAAGGAGGGAACCAAGAGACCCAGTACTTC
.,.,TRBV4-2,TRBJ2-3,CASSQEAGTDTQYF,TGTGCCAGCAGCCAAGAAGCTGGCACAGATACGCAGTATTTT
.,TRBD2,TRBV5-1,TRBJ2-5,CASSLGVAGGQETQYF,TGCGCCAGCAGCTTGGGGGTAGCGGGAGGTCAAGAGACCCAGTACTTC
.,.,TRBV11-2,TRBJ1-1,CASSPDGVFKGAFF,TGTGCCAGCAGCCCCGACGGGGTCTTTAAAGGGGCTTTCTTT
.,.,TRBV5-1,TRBJ1-2,CASSLEGGNYGYTF,TGCGCCAGCAGCTTGGAAGGAGGGAACTATGGCTACACCTTC
once,TRBD2,TRBV19,TRBJ2-3,CASRISGGIADTQYF,TGTGCCAGTAGGATATCGGGGGGGATCGCAGATACGCAGTATTTT
few,.,TRBV4-2,TRBJ1-5,CASSQATGKGQPQHF,TGTGCCAGCAGCCAGGCCACAGGGAAGGGTCAGCCCCAGCATTTT
.,TRBD1,TRBV11-2,TRBJ1-1,CASSRGQLNTEAFF,TGTGCCAGCAGCCGGGGACAGCTCAACACTGAAGCTTTCTTT
once,TRBD2,TRBV7-9,TRBJ2-7,CASSFSSGRETYEQYF,TGTGCCAGCAGCTTCTCCTCGGGGAGGGAAACCTACGAGCAGTACTTC
.,TRBD2,TRBV2,TRBJ2-3,CASTGLAGVSNTQYF,TGTGCCAGCACGGGACTAGCGGGAGTATCAAATACGCAGTATTTT
.,.,TRBV30,TRBJ1-2,CAWSPDNRVQGYTF,TGTGCCTGGTCGCCCGACAACAGGGTGCAGGGCTACACCTTC
.,.,TRBV11-2,TRBJ1-4,CASSLRGESGGKLFF,TGTGCCAGCAGCCTACGGGGAGAGTCGGGGGGAAAACTGTTTTTT
.,.,TRBV5-4,TRBJ2-7,CASSQRTGSYEQYF,TGTGCCAGCAGCCAGCGGACTGGCTCCTACGAGCAGTACTTC
few,TRBD1,TRBV6-5,TRBJ2-6,CASSLDRAGANVLTF,TGTGCCAGCAGTCTAGACAGGGCCGGGGCCAACGTCCTGACTTTC
.,TRBD1,TRBV5-6,TRBJ2-7,CASSFGTGPEQYF,TGTGCCAGCAGCTTCGGGACAGGGCCCGAGCAGTACTTC
medium-sized,TRBD1,TRBV7-8,TRBJ1-5,CASSGDSSNQPQHF,TGTGCCAGCAGCGGGGACAGTAGCAATCAGCCCCAGCATTTT
once,TRBD2,TRBV9,TRBJ2-7,CASSPGGGPYEQYF,TGTGCCAGCAGCCCGGGAGGGGGTCCCTACGAGCAGTACTTC
.,TRBD1,TRBV6-5,TRBJ1-2,CASSTGTGRGYTF,TGTGCCAGCAGCACCGGGACAGGTCGCGGCTACACCTTC
.,.,TRBV6-1,TRBJ2-6,CASSPRGSGANVLTF,TGTGCCAGCAGTCCCAGGGGCTCTGGGGCCAACGTCCTGACTTTC
.,TRBD1,TRBV5-5,TRBJ2-7,CASSPWDRGGEQYF,TGTGCCAGCAGCCCTTGGGACAGGGGAGGCGAGCAGTACTTC
.,.,TRBV21-1,TRBJ2-1,CASSSSFLTGGTNEQFF,TGTGCCAGCAGCTCGTCGTTTCTAACGGGAGGAACCAATGAGCAGTTCTTC
.,.,TRBV5-1,TRBJ2-2,CASCQGFRAGELFF,TGCGCCAGCTGTCAGGGGTTTCGGGCCGGGGAGCTGTTTTTT